Below, 18 T cell receptor beta chains from the same sample are listed, as sequenced in a study of blood T cell repertoires in COVID-19. Here immunoSEQ multiplex PCR was the method, and the copy in TCRdb shows in-frame clones only, minus some. The sample has about 250,000 clones; 82% are singletons. The sample was peripheral blood. These receptors were taken from a woman in her 70s with acute or convalescent COVID-19.

V gene TRBV9 combines with J gene TRBJ1-4, with TRBD1 identical over 7 bases. Germline loops: CDR1 SGDLS, CDR2 YYNGEE. V trimming: 4 bases; J trimming: 5 bases; junction bases outside the gene matches: 2. There are 13 residues in the CDR3. CDR3 nucleotides: TGTGCCAGCAGCCCAGGGGGGAATGAAAAACTGTTTTTT. This encodes CASSPGGNEKLFF. Together with reference TRBV9 and TRBJ1-4, the CDR3 gives the full variable domain: DSGVTQTPKHLITATGQRVTLRCSPRSGDLSVYWYQQSLDQGLQFLIQYYNGEERAKGNILERFSAQQFPDLHSELNLSSLELGDSALYFCASSPGGNEKLFFGSGTQLSVL.

This rearrangement joins TRBV3-1 (or the pseudogene TRBV3-2) to TRBJ1-1; the match to TRBD1 covers 8 bases. With 4 bases clipped from V and 3 bases from J, the junction kept 1 base outside the gene matches. From germline, CDR1 is LGHDT and CDR2 YNNKEL (reference sequence). This CDR3 contains 13 residues. The CDR3 DNA follows: TGTGCCAGCAGCCCGGACAGGGACACTGAAGCTTTCTTT. Its translation is CASSPDRDTEAFF.

The chain combines TRBV6-4 with TRBJ2-5, with D perhaps TRBD1 (5 bases). CDR1 MRHNA and CDR2 SNTAGT come from the germline V gene. This CDR3 spans 13 amino acids. Trimming took 4 bases from V and 5 from J, leaving 11 bases between them. CDR3 nucleotides: TGTGCCAGCAGTGTGGGGCCGCGGGAGACCCAGTACTTC. Residues: CASSVGPRETQYF.

This clone was seen only once. This chain links TRBV5-1 with TRBJ2-1; 10 bases fit TRBD1. CDR1 is SGHRS and CDR2 is YFSETQ in the germline V gene. Trimming took 4 bases from V and 2 from J; bases not matched to a gene: 9. The CDR3 loop spans 17 amino acids. CDR3 DNA sequence: TGCGCCAGCAGCCTGGGGGCTGGGACAGGGGCCTACAATGAGCAGTTCTTC. Protein product: CASSLGAGTGAYNEQFF.

The gene calls are TRBV4-1 and TRBJ2-1, with 10 nucleotides matching TRBD2. This CDR3 is 17 amino acids long. After removal of 0 bases from V and 3 bases from J, the junction contained 5 bases not matched to a gene. Per the germline V gene, CDR1 is MGHRA and CDR2 is YSYEKL. CDR3 amino acids: CASSQDLAGAHYNEQFF. CDR3 DNA sequence: TGCGCCAGCAGCCAAGACCTAGCGGGGGCCCACTACAATGAGCAGTTCTTC.

V and J are TRBV14 and TRBJ1-2; 9 nucleotides align to TRBD1. The CDR3 loop spans 14 amino acids. The germline gives CDR1 SGHDN, CDR2 FVKESK. V lost 4 bases and J lost 4; bases outside the gene matches: 4. The CDR3 loop is CASSPGQGIYGYTF. The DNA for the CDR3 is TGTGCCAGCAGCCCGGGACAGGGAATCTATGGCTACACCTTC.

The rearrangement joins TRBV20-1 to TRBJ2-7; D is undetermined. Germline V gives CDR1 DFQATT, CDR2 SNEGSKA (reference sequence). V shed 4 bases and J shed 7 bases, with 5 bases lying between them. The CDR3 spans 9 residues. As DNA, the CDR3 is TGCAGTGCTAATCGGGAGCAGTACTTC. As protein: CSANREQYF.

The chain joins TRBV6-6 to TRBJ1-2; TRBD1 might be the D (5 bases). This CDR3 is built from 14 residues. The ends were cut back, 4 bases at V and 4 bases at J, with 13 bases in the middle. Germline loops: CDR1 MNHNY, CDR2 SVGAGI (reference sequence). CDR3: CASSFPGDPYGYTF. The CDR3 bases are TGTGCCAGCAGTTTCCCGGGGGACCCCTATGGCTACACCTTC.

CDR3 amino acids: CASSKLEWGQNSNQPQHF. The DNA of the CDR3 is TGTGCCAGCAGTAAACTAGAATGGGGACAAAATAGCAATCAGCCCCAGCATTTT. The chain is built from TRBV7-9 and TRBJ1-5, with D tentatively TRBD1 (6 bases). This CDR3 has 18 amino acids. From germline, CDR1 is SEHNR and CDR2 FQNEAQ (reference sequence). V lost 6 bases and J lost 0, with 21 bases in between.

J is TRBJ2-3 and V is TRBV12-3 or TRBV12-4; D unresolved. Trimming left V 7 bases short and J 5 bases short, with 7 bases between. This CDR3 contains 11 residues. This CDR3 reads CASNNRDTQYF. CDR3 sequence (DNA): TGTGCCAGCAATAATCGAGATACGCAGTATTTT.

This chain links TRBV4-2 with TRBJ1-2; TRBD1 agrees at 9 bases. The CDR3 loop spans 13 amino acids. CDR1 LGHNA and CDR2 YNFKEQ come from the germline V gene. V shed 2 bases, J shed 6 bases, and the junction held 1 base outside the gene matches. CDR3 amino acids: CASSQRTGDGYTF. The CDR3 DNA follows: TGTGCCAGCAGCCAACGGACAGGGGATGGCTACACCTTC.

This chain uses TRBV4-2 with TRBJ1-4; 7 nucleotides agree with TRBD1. Germline trimming cut 7 bases from V and 7 bases from J; bases unmatched to any gene: 12. Germline CDR1 LGHNA, CDR2 YNFKEQ. The CDR3 is made up of 15 amino acids. CDR3 loop: CASNTRQGVVEKLFF. As DNA, the CDR3 is TGTGCCAGCAACACCCGACAGGGAGTGGTTGAAAAACTGTTTTTT.

This clone was counted a few times. This sequence joins TRBV27 and TRBJ1-2; a weak D match, TRBD1 (6 bases). Per the germline V gene, CDR1 is MNHEY and CDR2 is SMNVEV (reference sequence). The CDR3 contains 15 residues. The V gene lost 6 bases and the J gene lost 5 bases, with 19 bases spanning the gap. The CDR3 nucleotides read TGTGCCAGCAGCCGATTCGGACAGACGGATTATGGCTACACCTTC. This encodes CASSRFGQTDYGYTF.

This clone has just a few counts. This chain uses TRBV6-2 or TRBV6-3 with TRBJ1-6; TRBD1 aligns across 10 bases. Germline V lookup: CDR1 MNHEY, CDR2 SVGEGT. V was clipped by 1 base and J by 10 bases; unmatched bases: 4. This CDR3 is 15 amino acids long. The CDR3 spells CASSYWGTGDSPLHF. CDR3 coding DNA: TGTGCCAGCAGTTACTGGGGGACAGGGGACTCACCCCTCCACTTT.

This sequence joins TRBV29-1 and TRBJ2-7; TRBD1 aligns across 10 bases. With 3 bases clipped from V and 6 bases from J, the junction kept 5 bases outside the gene matches. Germline lookup yields CDR1 SQVTM and CDR2 ANQGSEA. CDR3 length equals 13 residues. CDR3 in DNA: TGCAGCGTTGATTTCCGGGACAGGGGCGAGCAGTACTTC. This translates into CSVDFRDRGEQYF.

This chain uses TRBV7-9 with TRBJ2-5; 8 bases agree with TRBD1. The CDR3 is 14 amino acids. V was clipped by 5 bases and J by 1 base; unmatched bases: 3. In germline, CDR1 is SEHNR, CDR2 FQNEAQ (reference sequence). The CDR3 DNA is TGTGCCAGCAGCGAGGACAGGGCCCAAGAGACCCAGTACTTC. Translating gives CASSEDRAQETQYF.

The V gene is TRBV4-3, the J gene TRBJ2-7; D is possibly TRBD2 (6 bases). CDR1 and CDR2 (germline): LGHNA, YSLEER. Trimming removed 0 bases at V and 2 bases at J, with 23 bases between. This CDR3 comprises 19 residues. CDR3 bases: TGCGCCAGCAGCCAAGAAAGAGGGTACGGGGGTCATCTCGCCTACGAGCAGTACTTC. It codes for CASSQERGYGGHLAYEQYF.

This rearrangement joins TRBV2 to TRBJ1-5; TRBD1 aligns across 10 bases. CDR3 length equals 15 residues. Germline-derived CDR1 and CDR2 are SNHLY and FYNNEI. With V trimmed by 6 bases and J by 3 bases, 5 bases remained unmatched. The DNA of the CDR3 is TGTGCCAGCAGCGGACAGGGGGGGTACAATCAGCCCCAGCATTTT. As protein: CASSGQGGYNQPQHF.